One sample yielded the 7 T cell receptor beta chains listed below, sequenced in a study of blood T cell repertoires in COVID-19. TCRdb's table, derived via immunoSEQ multiplex PCR, lists solely in-frame clones and lacks some. Seen here are 150,000 to 200,000 clones, around four fifths observed once, and the top ten hold 0.9% to 0.95%. Sequencing was done on a sample of peripheral blood. All receptors derive from a man aged 60 to 75 with COVID-19, enrolled during active disease.

The chain is built from TRBV4-1 and TRBJ1-3; no firm D call. Germline CDR1 reads MGHRA; CDR2 reads YSYEKL. With 0 bases removed from V and 0 bases from J, the gap between germline ends came to 6 bases. The CDR3 loop spans 15 amino acids. In DNA, the CDR3 is TGCGCCAGCAGCCAAGATAGCTTCTCTGGAAACACCATATATTTT. Translated, it gives CASSQDSFSGNTIYF.

This chain links TRBV2 with TRBJ2-3; a weak D match, TRBD1 (5 bases). The germline gives CDR1 SNHLY, CDR2 FYNNEI. This CDR3 has 12 residues. V was clipped by 5 bases and J by 4 bases, with 7 bases between them. The CDR3 DNA sequence: TGTGCCAGCAGTATAGGGGCAGATACGCAGTATTTT. It translates to CASSIGADTQYF.

The V gene is TRBV4-3, the J gene TRBJ1-1; D gene unclear. In germline, CDR1 is LGHNA, CDR2 YSLEER. Trimming removed 0 bases at V and 3 bases at J, with 5 bases between. This CDR3 contains 13 residues. In DNA, the CDR3 is TGCGCCAGCAGCCAAGAGCAGGACACTGAAGCTTTCTTT. This gives the protein CASSQEQDTEAFF.

The rearrangement links TRBV3-1 (or the pseudogene TRBV3-2) to TRBJ2-7, with 8 nucleotides matching TRBD1. The CDR3 extends over 12 amino acids. The J segment lost 12 bases and the V segment lost 4 bases, leaving 8 bases of the junction unmatched. The germline V gene encodes CDR1 LGHDT and CDR2 YNNKEL (reference sequence). As DNA, the CDR3 is TGTGCCAGCAGCCCGCCCGGACAGGGACCGTACTTC. The encoded protein is CASSPPGQGPYF.

The chain joins TRBV7-9 to TRBJ1-4; no clear D. CDR3 size: 16 residues. V shed 7 bases and J shed 6 bases, with 21 bases lying between them. CDR1 and CDR2 from the germline V gene are SEHNR and FQNEAQ (reference sequence). In nucleotides, the CDR3 is TGTGCCAGCAACCCACTCTCTGACACATCTTATGAAAAACTGTTTTTT. Translated: CASNPLSDTSYEKLFF.

The chain is built from TRBV29-1 and TRBJ2-7; D may be TRBD1 (6 bases). Germline assignment: CDR1 SQVTM and CDR2 ANQGSEA. CDR3 length equals 12 residues. The germline V and J ends were trimmed by 5 bases and 2 bases, with 10 bases remaining between them. CDR3 in amino acids: CSVMTGPYEQYF. The DNA of the CDR3 is TGCAGCGTTATGACAGGCCCCTACGAGCAGTACTTC.

The rearrangement links TRBV6-5 to TRBJ1-5; weak D call: TRBD1 (5 bases). From germline, CDR1 is MNHEY and CDR2 SVGAGI. CDR3 length: 15 residues. V gave up 6 bases and J gave up 2 bases, with 14 bases separating them. CDR3 nucleotides: TGTGCCAGCAGCCCCAAGGGGAATGGCAATCAGCCCCAGCATTTT. This gives the protein CASSPKGNGNQPQHF.